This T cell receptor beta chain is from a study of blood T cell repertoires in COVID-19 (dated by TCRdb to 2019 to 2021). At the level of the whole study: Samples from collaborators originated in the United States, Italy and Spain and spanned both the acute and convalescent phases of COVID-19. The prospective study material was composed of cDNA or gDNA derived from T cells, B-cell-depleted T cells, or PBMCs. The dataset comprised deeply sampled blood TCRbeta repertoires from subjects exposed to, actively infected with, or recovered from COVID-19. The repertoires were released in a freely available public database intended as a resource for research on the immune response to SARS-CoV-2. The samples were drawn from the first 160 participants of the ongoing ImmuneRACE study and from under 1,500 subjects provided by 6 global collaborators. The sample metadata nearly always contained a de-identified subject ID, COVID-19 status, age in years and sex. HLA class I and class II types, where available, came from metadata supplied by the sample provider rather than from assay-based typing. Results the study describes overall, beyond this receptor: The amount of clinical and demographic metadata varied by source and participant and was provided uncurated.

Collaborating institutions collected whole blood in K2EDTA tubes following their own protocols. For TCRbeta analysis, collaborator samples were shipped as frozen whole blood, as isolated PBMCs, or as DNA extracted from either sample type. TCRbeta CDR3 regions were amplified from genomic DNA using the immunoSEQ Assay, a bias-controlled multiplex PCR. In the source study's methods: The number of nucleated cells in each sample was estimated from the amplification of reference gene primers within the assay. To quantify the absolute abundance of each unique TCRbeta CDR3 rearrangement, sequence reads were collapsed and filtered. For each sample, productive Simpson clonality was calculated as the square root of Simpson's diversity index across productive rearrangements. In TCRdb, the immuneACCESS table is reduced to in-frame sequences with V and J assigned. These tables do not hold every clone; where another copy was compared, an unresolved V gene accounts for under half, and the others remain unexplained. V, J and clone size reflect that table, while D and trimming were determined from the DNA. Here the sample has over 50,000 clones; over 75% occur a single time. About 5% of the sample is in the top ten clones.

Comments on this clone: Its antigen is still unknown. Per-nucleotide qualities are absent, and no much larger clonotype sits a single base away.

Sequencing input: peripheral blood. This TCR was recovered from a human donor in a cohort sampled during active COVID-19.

The DNA sequence is TGCGCCAGCAGCCCTCTTTATGGACAGGCCTCCTACGAGCAGTACTTC. The resulting protein is CASSPLYGQASYEQYF. The V gene is TRBV5-1 and the J gene is TRBJ2-7, with 7 bases aligning to TRBD1. V is cut back by 4 bases and J by 0 bases, with 10 bases in the junction unmatched. Reading from cysteine to phenylalanine, the CDR3 counts 16 amino acids. CDR3 DNA is the only sequence kept; it has 48 bases, read in frame from the first base. Reading the germline V gene gives CDR1 SGHRS and CDR2 YFSETQ. The entire variable domain, with the stretches around the CDR3 drawn from the reference TRBV5-1 and TRBJ2-7 proteins, is KAGVTQTPRYLIKTRGQQVTLSCSPISGHRSVSWYQQTPGQGLQFLFEYFSETQRNKGNFPGRFSGRQFSNSRSEMNVSTLELGDSALYLCASSPLYGQASYEQYFGPGTRLTVT.